This TCR beta chain was captured by sequencing in a study of T cell repertoires in cytomegalovirus infection (dated by TCRdb to the late 2010s). A note on the overall study: Because public TCR beta signatures pointed to carriage of CMV infection together with the matching HLA type, the HLA type of each donor mattered for the analysis. Findings and caveats that apply to the study as a whole: The ex vivo response was dominated by HLA-C-restricted CMV-specific TCR beta clonotypes, and the single most frequent clonotype in two of eight donors was supplied by these HLA-C-restricted clonotypes. In both this cohort and an independent cohort of several hundred donors, the cumulative frequency of public TCR beta family members distinguished carriers of CMV infection plus the relevant HLA type.

The instrument given in TCRdb is Illumina HiSeq 1500. The public sequencing data were trimmed at Q25 with fastp and processed into clonotypes with MiXCR by TCRdb, which kept only in-frame beta chains. All rows with the same CDR3 protein become a single entry with the most common DNA and genes. This sample is represented by hundreds of thousands of distinct CDR3 sequences; approximately 32% of them were singletons. Approximately 13% of the sample is taken by the ten largest. This clonotype was counted between two and nine times. The antigen this receptor binds is unknown. No qualities accompany the bases; no much larger clone lies one base away. The source of this sequence is a human donor in good health (CMV status not recorded). Some clones in this sample may be carry-over from other donors' samples. The sample comprised PBMCs.

The DNA reads as follows: TGTGCCAGCAGCAGAAGTAAGGGGCAGTACTTC. The resulting protein is CASSRSKGQYF. The chain links TRBV7-9 with TRBJ2-7; no D gene is confidently identified. CDR3 length: 11 amino acids, cysteine to phenylalanine. Only the CDR3 portion is preserved as DNA: 33 bases, with reading frame beginning at the first base. Between the V and J ends, shortened by 5 bases and 9 bases respectively, the junction contains 11 bases. CDR1 and CDR2 (SEHNR, FQNEAQ) derive from the germline V gene (reference sequence).